The clone carrying this TCR beta chain was seen a few times. Its antigen is unknown. Germline V gene lookup returns CDR1 SGHVS and CDR2 FNYEAQ. The CDR3 contains 15 residues. V lost 5 bases and J lost 4, with 17 bases in between. This specimen belongs to a study of response to subunit inactivated influenza vaccine. The study, taken as a whole, reports: Authors suggested each seasonal influenza vaccination recruits few new T cells.

Each CDR3 protein is one row after TCRdb ran MiXCR on the RT-PCR reads. The sample lists about 520,000 distinct CDR3 sequences, 11% occurring once. The V and J genes are TRBV7-6 and TRBJ2-5; D is possibly TRBD2 (7 bases). The source material was PBMCs from blood, sampled roughly 46 days after vaccination. This receptor was identified in a man aged 45-65 years who received an inactivated influenza vaccine. DNA for the CDR3: TGTGCCAGCAGCCAAGAGGGGGGGAGAGGAGAGACCCAGTACTTC. Residues: CASSQEGGRGETQYF.